Below, 21 T cell receptor beta chains from the same sample are listed, as sequenced in a study of naive and memory T cell subsets. Both TRBC1 and TRBC2 were covered by a beta constant-region primer of two equimolar oligonucleotides. MiXCR was run by TCRdb on the UMI-ligation and nested PCR reads, yielding one entry per CDR3 protein. The sample shows 89,000 or so distinct CDR3 sequences, about 12% of them seen only once. Input material: central memory CD4+ T cells from blood. These receptors all come from a human donor in good health.

The table lists this clonotype with a few counts. V and J are TRBV12-3 or TRBV12-4 and TRBJ2-4, with D possibly being TRBD2 (5 bases). The CDR3 spans 14 residues. Trimming removed 8 bases at V and 0 bases at J, with 11 bases between. Here the CDR3 reads CASGSGLAKNIQYF. The CDR3 nucleotides read TGTGCCAGCGGGAGCGGTCTAGCCAAAAACATTCAGTACTTC.

This clonotype has a count of ten or more. V usage is TRBV12-2 and J usage is TRBJ2-1; the table gives TRBD2 as D, unverified against the DNA. TRBV12-2 is deemed a pseudogene. The CDR3 loop spans 16 amino acids. The CDR3 protein is CASRPSGTSVKNEQFF. DNA of the CDR3: TGTGCAAGTCGCCCGAGCGGGACTAGCGTTAAGAATGAGCAGTTCTTC.

Only a few counts were recorded for this clonotype. The chain recombines TRBV19 with TRBJ2-6; tentatively, D is TRBD1 (6 bases). CDR3 length: 15 amino acids. Germline V gene lookup returns CDR1 LNHDA and CDR2 SQIVND (reference sequence). V was shortened by 10 bases and J by 4 bases, with 17 bases between the two germline ends. In DNA, the CDR3 is TGTGCCACTGCGACAGGCGTGGCGGGGGCCAACGTCCTGACTTTC. Translated: CATATGVAGANVLTF.

This clonotype was counted a few times. The chain employs TRBV4-1 and TRBJ1-4, with D uncertain. The CDR3 has 14 residues. CDR1 is MGHRA and CDR2 is YSYEKL in the germline V gene. V dropped 1 base and J dropped 14 bases, with 17 bases sitting between them. The CDR3 nucleotides are TGCGCCAGCAGCCAAGCGACCGGTGGTAGATGGCTGTTTTTT. As protein: CASSQATGGRWLFF.

This clonotype was counted at least ten times. This sequence joins TRBV28 and TRBJ1-5; 9 nucleotides align to TRBD1. V lost 8 bases, J lost 0 bases, and 11 bases stayed unmatched. This CDR3 contains 17 residues. CDR1 is MDHEN and CDR2 is SYDVKM in the germline V gene. Here the CDR3 reads CASGGQGDFYSNQPQHF. The CDR3 DNA sequence: TGTGCCAGCGGGGGACAGGGCGATTTCTATAGCAATCAGCCCCAGCATTTT.

V usage is TRBV6-1 and J usage is TRBJ1-2; D uncertain. The CDR3 is 15 amino acids. V lost 3 bases to trimming and J lost 6 bases, with 17 bases between them. Looked up from germline, CDR1 is MNHNS and CDR2 is SASEGT. CDR3 loop: CASSEAGFTGNGYTF. The DNA for the CDR3 is TGTGCCAGCAGTGAGGCGGGGTTTACGGGGAATGGCTACACCTTC.

The chain employs TRBV11-3 and TRBJ1-1; weak D call: TRBD1 (5 bases). The germline V and J ends were trimmed by 0 bases and 3 bases, with 8 bases remaining between them. CDR3 length equals 14 residues. Germline V gene lookup returns CDR1 SGHNT and CDR2 YENEEA. The CDR3 is CASSLDRGDTEAFF. CDR3 DNA: TGTGCCAGCAGCTTAGATCGGGGCGACACTGAAGCTTTCTTT.

The chain links TRBV3-1 to TRBJ2-3, with D possibly TRBD1 on 7 matching bases. V was shortened by 0 bases and J by 0 bases, with 13 bases between the two germline ends. This CDR3 has 17 amino acids. Germline values: CDR1 LGHDT, CDR2 YNNKEL (reference sequence). CDR3 DNA sequence: TGTGCCAGCAGCCAAGATCCCCCAGGGGGGAGCACAGATACGCAGTATTTT. This encodes CASSQDPPGGSTDTQYF.

The V call is TRBV6-4, the J call TRBJ2-2; no definite D call. Germline CDR1 reads MRHNA; CDR2 reads SNTAGT. The CDR3 spans 14 residues. Deletions cut 8 bases from V and 1 base from J, with 11 bases between. Here the CDR3 reads CASYACVNTGELFF. The CDR3 DNA reads as TGTGCCAGCTACGCGTGTGTGAACACCGGGGAGCTGTTTTTT.

Only a few counts were recorded for this clonotype. CDR3 in DNA: TGTGCCAGCAGTCTGAGGGTGCCTAGCACAGATACGCAGTATTTT. It specifies CASSLRVPSTDTQYF. The chain has TRBV2 and TRBJ2-3, with a possible D match to TRBD2 (5 bases). The CDR3 extends over 15 amino acids. Germline CDR1 is SNHLY and CDR2 is FYNNEI. The V and J ends lost 5 bases and 0 bases respectively, with 12 bases between them. Looking up the rest from reference TRBV2 and TRBJ2-3 gives the full variable domain: EPEVTQTPSHQVTQMGQEVILRCVPISNHLYFYWYRQILGQKVEFLVSFYNNEISEKSEIFDDQFSVERPDGSNFTLKIRSTKLEDSAMYFCASSLRVPSTDTQYFGPGTRLTVL.

This clonotype showed up just a few times. The chain combines TRBV7-9 with TRBJ2-5; the match to TRBD1 covers 9 bases. The CDR3 consists of 15 residues. The V segment lost 5 bases and the J segment 9 bases; nucleotides outside the gene matches: 13. CDR1 is SEHNR, CDR2 FQNEAQ, per germline (reference sequence). The CDR3 protein is CASSVPGQGLRAQYF. The CDR3 DNA sequence: TGTGCCAGCAGCGTCCCGGGACAGGGACTTCGGGCCCAGTACTTC. The full variable domain, in which reference TRBV7-9 and TRBJ2-5 provide the parts outside the CDR3, is DTGVSQNPRHKITKRGQNVTFRCDPISEHNRLYWYRQTLGQGPEFLTYFQNEAQLEKSRLLSDRFSAERPKGSFSTLEIQRTEQGDSAMYLCASSVPGQGLRAQYFGPGTRLLVL.

The sample holds a few counts of this clonotype. The rearrangement links TRBV5-1 to TRBJ2-5; 8 bases are a match to TRBD2. With 1 base clipped from V and 6 bases from J, the junction kept 8 bases outside the gene matches. From germline, CDR1 is SGHRS and CDR2 YFSETQ. CDR3 length equals 15 residues. The DNA for the CDR3 is TGCGCCAGCAGCTTGACTAGCGGAGGCGGGAAGACCCAGTACTTC. Its protein product is CASSLTSGGGKTQYF.

This clonotype turned up a few times. The chain links TRBV6-6 to TRBJ2-3; D is unresolved. The germline V gene encodes CDR1 MNHNY and CDR2 SVGAGI (reference sequence). The CDR3 totals 14 residues. The ends were cut back, 6 bases at V and 0 bases at J, with 10 bases in the middle. In DNA, the CDR3 is TGTGCCAGCAGAGTGGATCCCAGCACAGATACGCAGTATTTT. As protein: CASRVDPSTDTQYF.

Details on this clonotype: A much bigger clone sits one base away, suggesting this may be a read error. J is TRBJ2-3 and V is TRBV14; D is undetermined. Trimming removed 4 bases at V and 7 bases at J, with 9 bases between. The CDR3 sequence is 12 residues long. In germline, CDR1 is SGHDN, CDR2 FVKESK. The CDR3 sequence: CASSPTRHTQYF. In nucleotides, the CDR3 is TGTGCCAGCAGCCCCACGCGCCATACGCAGTATTTT.

This clonotype was counted between two and nine times. The chain joins TRBV4-1 to TRBJ2-7; D perhaps matches TRBD2 (5 bases). The V gene's germline CDR1 is MGHRA and CDR2 YSYEKL. Trimming took off 4 bases at V and 2 bases at J, with 9 bases between the two ends. CDR3 size: 13 residues. For the CDR3, the DNA is TGCGCCAGCAGCCCGGGATACACCTACGAGCAGTACTTC. Its translation: CASSPGYTYEQYF.

This clonotype has just a few counts. This sequence joins TRBV7-2 and TRBJ2-3; 12 nucleotides align to TRBD2. The J segment lost 0 bases and the V segment lost 2 bases, leaving 6 bases of the junction unmatched. The CDR3 totals 18 residues. Germline V gene sequence: CDR1 SGHTA, CDR2 FQGNSA. CDR3 nucleotide sequence: TGTGCCAGCAGCTTACATATGACTAGCGGGAGTAGCACAGATACGCAGTATTTT. It yields the protein CASSLHMTSGSSTDTQYF.

The rearrangement uses TRBV29-1 and TRBJ1-5; possibly TRBD1 for D (6 bases). Trimming stripped 4 bases from V and 3 bases from J, with 13 bases between. The CDR3 is 14 residues long. Germline V lookup: CDR1 SQVTM, CDR2 ANQGSEA. The CDR3 DNA reads as TGCAGCGTTGCCCCGACAGGCGCCAATCAGCCCCAGCATTTT. Translation gives CSVAPTGANQPQHF.

This clonotype was seen more than once but under ten times. This chain uses TRBV24-1 with TRBJ2-3, with no clear D. The V end was cut by 3 bases, the J end by 1 base, with 19 bases between. The CDR3 spans 18 residues. Germline V lookup: CDR1 KGHDR, CDR2 SFDVKD. CDR3 loop: CATSDPTPGRSGTDTQYF. Here the CDR3 DNA reads TGTGCCACCAGTGATCCCACCCCTGGGCGCAGCGGCACAGATACGCAGTATTTT.

This chain joins TRBV2 and TRBJ2-7; the D call may be TRBD1 or TRBD2 (5 bases each). Trimming took off 3 bases at V and 6 bases at J, with 15 bases between the two ends. Germline assignment: CDR1 SNHLY and CDR2 FYNNEI. The CDR3 consists of 14 residues. This CDR3 is CASSDPSGTPEQYF. CDR3 DNA sequence: TGTGCCAGCAGTGATCCCTCCGGGACCCCCGAGCAGTACTTC.

The genes are TRBV20-1 and TRBJ2-3; 7 positions agree with TRBD2. The CDR3 is 15 residues long. V trimming: 6 bases; J trimming: 1 base; junction bases outside the gene matches: 10. Germline CDR1 and CDR2: DFQATT and SNEGSKA (reference sequence). The CDR3 DNA reads TGCAGTGCGACTGCCGGGACTAAAGGCACAGATACGCAGTATTTT. This encodes CSATAGTKGTDTQYF.

The rearrangement uses TRBV12-3 or TRBV12-4 and TRBJ1-5, with TRBD1 matching 10 bases. There are 16 residues in the CDR3. Unmatched junction bases numbered 3, after V lost 0 bases and J lost 4 bases. The CDR3, as DNA: TGTGCCAGCAGTTTAGCCGGACAGGGGGAGAATCAGCCCCAGCATTTT. It yields the protein CASSLAGQGENQPQHF.